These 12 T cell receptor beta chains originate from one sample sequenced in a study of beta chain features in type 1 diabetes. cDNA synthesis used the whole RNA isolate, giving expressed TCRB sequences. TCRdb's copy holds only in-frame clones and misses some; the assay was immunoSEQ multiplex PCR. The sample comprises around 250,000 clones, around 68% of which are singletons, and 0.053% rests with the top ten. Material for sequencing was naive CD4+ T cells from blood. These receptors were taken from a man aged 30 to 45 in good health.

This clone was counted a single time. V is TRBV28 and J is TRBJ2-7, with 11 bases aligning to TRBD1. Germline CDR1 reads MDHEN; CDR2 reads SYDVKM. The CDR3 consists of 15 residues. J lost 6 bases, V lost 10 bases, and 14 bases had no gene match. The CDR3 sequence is CAISLRGDRGAEQYF. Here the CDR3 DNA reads TGTGCCATCTCCCTCCGCGGGGACAGGGGGGCCGAGCAGTACTTC.

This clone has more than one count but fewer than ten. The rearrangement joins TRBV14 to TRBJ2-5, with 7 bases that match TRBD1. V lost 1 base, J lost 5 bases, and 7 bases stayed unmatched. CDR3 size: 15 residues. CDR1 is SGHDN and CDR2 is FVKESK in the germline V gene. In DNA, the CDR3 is TGTGCCAGCAGCCAAGTAGAGGGGGCGCAGGAGACCCAGTACTTC. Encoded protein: CASSQVEGAQETQYF.

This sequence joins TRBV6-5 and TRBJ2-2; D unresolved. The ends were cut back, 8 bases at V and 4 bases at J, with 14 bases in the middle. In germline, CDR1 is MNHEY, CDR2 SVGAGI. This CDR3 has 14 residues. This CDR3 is CASSRVLATGELFF. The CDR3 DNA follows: TGTGCCAGCTCAAGGGTCCTCGCCACCGGGGAGCTGTTTTTT.

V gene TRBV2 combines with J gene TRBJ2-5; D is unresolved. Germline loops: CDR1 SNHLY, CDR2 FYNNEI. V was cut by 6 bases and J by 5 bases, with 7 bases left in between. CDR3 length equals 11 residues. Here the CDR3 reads CASSLVETQYF. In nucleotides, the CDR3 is TGTGCCAGCAGCCTCGTGGAGACCCAGTACTTC.

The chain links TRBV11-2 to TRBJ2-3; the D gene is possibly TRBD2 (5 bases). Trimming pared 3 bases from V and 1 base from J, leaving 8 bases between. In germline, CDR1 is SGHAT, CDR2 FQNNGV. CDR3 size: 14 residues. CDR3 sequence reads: CASSLKRRTDTQYF. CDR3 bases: TGTGCCAGCAGCTTGAAGCGGCGCACAGATACGCAGTATTTT.

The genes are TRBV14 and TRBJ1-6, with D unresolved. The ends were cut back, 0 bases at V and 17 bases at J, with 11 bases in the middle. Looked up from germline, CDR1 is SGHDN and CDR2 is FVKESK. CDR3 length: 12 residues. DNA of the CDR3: TGTGCCAGCAGCCAAGAGGGAGTCGGGGTCCACTTT. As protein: CASSQEGVGVHF.

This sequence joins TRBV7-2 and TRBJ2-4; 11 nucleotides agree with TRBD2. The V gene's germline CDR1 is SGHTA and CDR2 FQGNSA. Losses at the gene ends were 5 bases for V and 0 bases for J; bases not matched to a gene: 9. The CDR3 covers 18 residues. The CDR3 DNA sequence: TGTGCCAGCAGCAGCCGGACTAGCGGGCTCCTAGCCAAAAACATTCAGTACTTC. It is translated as CASSSRTSGLLAKNIQYF. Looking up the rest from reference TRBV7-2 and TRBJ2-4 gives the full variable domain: GAGVSQSPSNKVTEKGKDVELRCDPISGHTALYWYRQSLGQGLEFLIYFQGNSAPDKSGLPSDRFSAERTGGSVSTLTIQRTQQEDSAVYLCASSSRTSGLLAKNIQYFGAGTRLSVL.

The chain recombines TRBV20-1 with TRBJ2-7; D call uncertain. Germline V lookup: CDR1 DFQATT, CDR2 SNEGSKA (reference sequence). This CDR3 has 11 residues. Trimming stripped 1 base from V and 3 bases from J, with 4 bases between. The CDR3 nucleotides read TGCAGTGCTAGAGCAAACTACGAGCAGTACTTC. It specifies CSARANYEQYF.

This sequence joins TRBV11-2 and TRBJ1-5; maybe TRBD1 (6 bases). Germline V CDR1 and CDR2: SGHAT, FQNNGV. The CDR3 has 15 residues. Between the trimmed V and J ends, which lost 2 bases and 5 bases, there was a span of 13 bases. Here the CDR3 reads CASSLLGGKDQPQHF. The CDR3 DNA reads TGTGCCAGCAGCTTATTAGGGGGGAAGGATCAGCCCCAGCATTTT.

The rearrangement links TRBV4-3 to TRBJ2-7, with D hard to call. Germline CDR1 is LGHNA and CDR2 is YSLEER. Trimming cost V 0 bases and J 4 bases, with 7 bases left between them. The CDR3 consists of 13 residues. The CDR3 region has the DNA TGCGCCAGCAGCCAAGATCTCTTGTACGAGCAGTACTTC. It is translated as CASSQDLLYEQYF.

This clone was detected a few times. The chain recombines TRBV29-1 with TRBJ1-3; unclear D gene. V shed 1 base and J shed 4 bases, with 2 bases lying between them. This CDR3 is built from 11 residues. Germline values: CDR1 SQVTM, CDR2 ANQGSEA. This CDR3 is CSVEVGNTIYF. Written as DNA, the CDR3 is TGCAGCGTTGAAGTCGGAAACACCATATATTTT.

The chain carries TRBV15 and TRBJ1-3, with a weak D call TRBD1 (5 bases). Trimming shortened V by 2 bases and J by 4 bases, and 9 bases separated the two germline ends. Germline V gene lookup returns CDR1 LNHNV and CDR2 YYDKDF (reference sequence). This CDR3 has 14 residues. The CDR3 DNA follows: TGTGCCACCAGCAGATCTACAGGAGGAAACACCATATATTTT. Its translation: CATSRSTGGNTIYF.